The text below deals with one T cell receptor beta chain. In its sample, this clone was seen many times. The clone's antigen remains unknown. Base qualities are missing; no much larger clone stands one base away. The immunoSEQ Assay, a bias-controlled multiplex PCR, was used to amplify TCRbeta CDR3 regions from genomic DNA. The paper's data handling went like this. The number of nucleated cells in each sample was estimated from the amplification of reference gene primers within the assay. Sequence reads were collapsed and filtered to measure the absolute abundance of every unique TCRbeta CDR3 rearrangement. For each sample, productive Simpson clonality was calculated as the square root of Simpson's diversity index over productive rearrangements. TCRdb stores this immuneACCESS table with in-frame sequences only. Part of the clones is absent; in the studies checked, under half of the shortfall reflects unresolved V genes, and no reason is known for the rest. The V and J calls and clone size are taken from that table; D and trimming were inferred from the DNA. A total of tens of thousands of clones appear in this sample, 75% to 85% of them only once. The ten largest clones capture approximately 4.6% of the sample.

This sample was included in a study of blood T cell repertoires in COVID-19 (dated by TCRdb to the early 2020s). For the wider study: The collaborator samples originated in the United States, Italy and Spain and spanned the acute and convalescent phases of COVID-19. The prospective study material was composed of cDNA or gDNA derived from T cells, B-cell-depleted T cells, or PBMCs. Deeply sampled blood TCRbeta repertoires from subjects exposed to, actively infected with, or recovered from COVID-19 were included in the dataset. The repertoires were released in a freely available public database intended as a resource for research on the immune response to SARS-CoV-2. Samples were obtained from the ongoing ImmuneRACE study (first 160 participants) and from over 1,000 subjects provided by 6 global collaborators. Nearly every sample came with metadata listing a de-identified subject ID, COVID-19 status, age in years and sex. Where HLA class I and class II types were available, the types were taken from metadata supplied by the sample provider, not from assay-based typing. Here is what the overall study found, with its caveats: The quantity of clinical and demographic metadata differed by source and by participant and was supplied without curation.

The CDR3 contains 15 residues, cysteine and phenylalanine counted. Here the CDR3 DNA is all that survives: 45 bases in frame from base 1. Unmatched junction bases come to 3, with V trimmed by 2 bases and J by 2 bases. CDR1 SGHVS and CDR2 FQNEAQ were looked up in the germline V gene. The collaborating institutions used their own protocols to collect whole blood in K2EDTA tubes. For TCRbeta analysis, collaborators shipped samples as frozen whole blood, isolated PBMCs, or DNA extracted from either of those sample types. Sequenced: peripheral blood. The V gene is TRBV7-8 and the J gene is TRBJ1-5, with 7 bases matching TRBD1. This sequence originates from an older woman with acute or convalescent COVID-19. The sequenced DNA is TGTGCCAGCAGCTTACTAGGGGGCGGCAATCAGCCCCAGCATTTT. Translated, it gives CASSLLGGGNQPQHF.